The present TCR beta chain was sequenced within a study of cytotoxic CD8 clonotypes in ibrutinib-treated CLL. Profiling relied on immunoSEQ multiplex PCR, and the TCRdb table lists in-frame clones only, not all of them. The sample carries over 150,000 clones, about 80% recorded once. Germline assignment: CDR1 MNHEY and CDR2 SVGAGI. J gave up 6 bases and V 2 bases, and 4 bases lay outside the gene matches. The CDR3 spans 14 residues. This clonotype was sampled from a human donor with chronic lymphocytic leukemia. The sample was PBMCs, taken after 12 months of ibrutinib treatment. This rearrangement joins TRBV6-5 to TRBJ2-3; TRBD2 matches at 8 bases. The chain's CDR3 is CASSYSGGGDTQYF. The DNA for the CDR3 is TGTGCCAGCAGTTACAGCGGGGGTGGGGATACGCAGTATTTT.